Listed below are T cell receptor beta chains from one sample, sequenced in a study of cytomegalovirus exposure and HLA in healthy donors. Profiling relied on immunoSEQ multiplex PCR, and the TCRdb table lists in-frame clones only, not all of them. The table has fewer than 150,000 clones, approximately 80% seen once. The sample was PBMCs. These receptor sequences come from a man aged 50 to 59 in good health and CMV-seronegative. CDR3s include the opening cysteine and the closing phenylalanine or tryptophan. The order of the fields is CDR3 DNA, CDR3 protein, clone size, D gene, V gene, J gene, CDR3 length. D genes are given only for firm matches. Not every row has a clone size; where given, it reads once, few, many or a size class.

cdr3_nt: TGTGCCAGCTCGGGACAGGGGGTCAATCAGCCCCAGCATTTT; cdr3_aa: CASSGQGVNQPQHF; clone_size: NA; d_call: TRBD1; v_call: TRBV18; j_call: TRBJ1-5; cdr3_length: 14
cdr3_nt: TGTGCCAGCAGCTTAGAGGACTATTCCCTCTCCTACGAGCAGTACTTC; cdr3_aa: CASSLEDYSLSYEQYF; clone_size: NA; d_call: NA; v_call: TRBV7-2; j_call: TRBJ2-7; cdr3_length: 16
cdr3_nt: TGTGCCTGGACGGGCAGGGGGGCTAATGAAAAACTGTTTTTT; cdr3_aa: CAWTGRGANEKLFF; clone_size: NA; d_call: TRBD1; v_call: TRBV30; j_call: TRBJ1-4; cdr3_length: 14
cdr3_nt: TGTGCCAGTGCAGGGTCATTGGGGACTGAAGCTTTCTTT; cdr3_aa: CASAGSLGTEAFF; clone_size: NA; d_call: NA; v_call: TRBV2; j_call: TRBJ1-1; cdr3_length: 13
cdr3_nt: TGTGCCAGTAGTATCGGTTACTCCTACGAGCAGTACTTC; cdr3_aa: CASSIGYSYEQYF; clone_size: NA; d_call: NA; v_call: TRBV19; j_call: TRBJ2-7; cdr3_length: 13
cdr3_nt: TGTGCCAGCAGCTTACTAGCTGGAGGCACCGGGGAGCTGTTTTTT; cdr3_aa: CASSLLAGGTGELFF; clone_size: NA; d_call: NA; v_call: TRBV7-3; j_call: TRBJ2-2; cdr3_length: 15
cdr3_nt: TGTGCCAGCAGCCCGCGGACTGTTCCCGCCGCTGGAGCTTTCTTT; cdr3_aa: CASSPRTVPAAGAFF; clone_size: NA; d_call: NA; v_call: TRBV13; j_call: TRBJ1-1; cdr3_length: 15
cdr3_nt: TGCGCCAGCAGCCAAGATCGCGGCTCCTACAATGAGCAGTTCTTC; cdr3_aa: CASSQDRGSYNEQFF; clone_size: NA; d_call: NA; v_call: TRBV4-1; j_call: TRBJ2-1; cdr3_length: 15
cdr3_nt: TGTGCCAGCATTCGGCAGGGGGAGGTCTCTGAAGCTTTCTTT; cdr3_aa: CASIRQGEVSEAFF; clone_size: NA; d_call: TRBD1; v_call: TRBV28; j_call: TRBJ1-1; cdr3_length: 14
cdr3_nt: TGTGCCTGGAGTGTAGGTCAGGGGGTCATTAATTCACCCCTCCACTTT; cdr3_aa: CAWSVGQGVINSPLHF; clone_size: NA; d_call: TRBD1; v_call: TRBV30; j_call: TRBJ1-6; cdr3_length: 16
cdr3_nt: TGTGCCAGCAAAGGCGGGGGGGCCCATGAGCAGTTCTTC; cdr3_aa: CASKGGGAHEQFF; clone_size: NA; d_call: TRBD2; v_call: TRBV28; j_call: TRBJ2-1; cdr3_length: 13
cdr3_nt: TGTGCCAGCAGCCAAGACCCCGGGACAGGGAACACTGAAGCTTTCTTT; cdr3_aa: CASSQDPGTGNTEAFF; clone_size: once; d_call: TRBD1; v_call: TRBV4-2; j_call: TRBJ1-1; cdr3_length: 16
cdr3_nt: TGTGCCAGCAGTTTATTTCGTCTAGCGGACTCCTACGAGCAGTACTTC; cdr3_aa: CASSLFRLADSYEQYF; clone_size: NA; d_call: TRBD2; v_call: TRBV28; j_call: TRBJ2-7; cdr3_length: 16
cdr3_nt: TGCGCCAGCAGCCCTTACAGGGAGCGGAAAGAGACCCAGTACTTC; cdr3_aa: CASSPYRERKETQYF; clone_size: NA; d_call: NA; v_call: TRBV5-1; j_call: TRBJ2-5; cdr3_length: 15
cdr3_nt: TGTGCCAGCAGCTTTGGGACAGTCCAAGAGACCCAGTACTTC; cdr3_aa: CASSFGTVQETQYF; clone_size: NA; d_call: TRBD1; v_call: TRBV7-9; j_call: TRBJ2-5; cdr3_length: 14
cdr3_nt: TGTGCCAGCAGCGGCACCTACTCTGGAAACACCATATATTTT; cdr3_aa: CASSGTYSGNTIYF; clone_size: NA; d_call: NA; v_call: TRBV9; j_call: TRBJ1-3; cdr3_length: 14
cdr3_nt: TGCGCCAGCAGCCCGGTGGGCAATCAGCCCCAGCATTTT; cdr3_aa: CASSPVGNQPQHF; clone_size: once; d_call: NA; v_call: TRBV5-1; j_call: TRBJ1-5; cdr3_length: 13
cdr3_nt: TGTGCCAGCATCCAACGGGATCTGTCTGGAAACACCATATATTTT; cdr3_aa: CASIQRDLSGNTIYF; clone_size: NA; d_call: NA; v_call: TRBV6-1; j_call: TRBJ1-3; cdr3_length: 15
cdr3_nt: TGTGCCAGCAGCTTCTTGGGGAGCTCCTACAATGAGCAGTTCTTC; cdr3_aa: CASSFLGSSYNEQFF; clone_size: NA; d_call: NA; v_call: TRBV7-9; j_call: TRBJ2-1; cdr3_length: 15
cdr3_nt: TGCGCCAGCAGCAAAGACATCGTCGGGGGCACCGGGGAGCTGTTTTTT; cdr3_aa: CASSKDIVGGTGELFF; clone_size: NA; d_call: NA; v_call: TRBV4-1; j_call: TRBJ2-2; cdr3_length: 16
cdr3_nt: TGTGCCAGCAGGGTGCGGACTAATGAAAAACTGTTTTTT; cdr3_aa: CASRVRTNEKLFF; clone_size: NA; d_call: NA; v_call: TRBV6-5; j_call: TRBJ1-4; cdr3_length: 13
cdr3_nt: TGTGCCAGCAGTCCCGAGCGGGCGCGTGGCTATGGCTACACCTTC; cdr3_aa: CASSPERARGYGYTF; clone_size: NA; d_call: NA; v_call: TRBV28; j_call: TRBJ1-2; cdr3_length: 15
cdr3_nt: TGCGCCAGCAGCGCGGGACTAGCGGGACCCACCGGGGAGCTGTTTTTT; cdr3_aa: CASSAGLAGPTGELFF; clone_size: NA; d_call: TRBD2; v_call: TRBV5-1; j_call: TRBJ2-2; cdr3_length: 16
cdr3_nt: TGCAGCGTCGTCTCCGGGACACCGGAGCAGTTCTTC; cdr3_aa: CSVVSGTPEQFF; clone_size: few; d_call: NA; v_call: TRBV29-1; j_call: TRBJ2-1; cdr3_length: 12
cdr3_nt: TGTGCCAGCAGCCGAGACAGGGGTCAGCCCCAGCATTTT; cdr3_aa: CASSRDRGQPQHF; clone_size: NA; d_call: TRBD1; v_call: TRBV7-3; j_call: TRBJ1-5; cdr3_length: 13
cdr3_nt: TGTGCCAGCAGCCCCACGACTAGCGAGAAAGTCACAGATACGCAGTATTTT; cdr3_aa: CASSPTTSEKVTDTQYF; clone_size: NA; d_call: TRBD2; v_call: TRBV13; j_call: TRBJ2-3; cdr3_length: 17
cdr3_nt: TGTGCCTGGAGATGGGCGGGGGGGCGCCACGAGCAGTACTTC; cdr3_aa: CAWRWAGGRHEQYF; clone_size: once; d_call: TRBD2; v_call: TRBV30; j_call: TRBJ2-7; cdr3_length: 14
cdr3_nt: TGTGCCAGCAGCTTAAGCGGTTCCTACGAGCAGTACTTC; cdr3_aa: CASSLSGSYEQYF; clone_size: NA; d_call: NA; v_call: TRBV7-8; j_call: TRBJ2-7; cdr3_length: 13
cdr3_nt: TGCAGCGTTGACAACAGGGGATACACAGATACGCAGTATTTT; cdr3_aa: CSVDNRGYTDTQYF; clone_size: few; d_call: TRBD1; v_call: TRBV29-1; j_call: TRBJ2-3; cdr3_length: 14
cdr3_nt: TGTGCCAGCTCATCGGACAGGGCTGGAAATGAAAAACTGTTTTTT; cdr3_aa: CASSSDRAGNEKLFF; clone_size: NA; d_call: TRBD1; v_call: TRBV18; j_call: TRBJ1-4; cdr3_length: 15
cdr3_nt: TGTGCCAGCAGCTTCGGGACTAGCGGGAGGGTAACTGAGCAGTTCTTC; cdr3_aa: CASSFGTSGRVTEQFF; clone_size: NA; d_call: TRBD2; v_call: TRBV9; j_call: TRBJ2-1; cdr3_length: 16
cdr3_nt: TGTGCCAGCAGTCGGGACAGGGATGGGGCCAACGTCCTGACTTTC; cdr3_aa: CASSRDRDGANVLTF; clone_size: NA; d_call: TRBD1; v_call: TRBV25-1; j_call: TRBJ2-6; cdr3_length: 15
cdr3_nt: TGTGCCAGTAGTTCTCTGAGGTCAGAGACCCAGTACTTC; cdr3_aa: CASSSLRSETQYF; clone_size: NA; d_call: NA; v_call: TRBV19; j_call: TRBJ2-5; cdr3_length: 13
cdr3_nt: TGTGCCAGCAGCTTACAGCGAAACACTGAAGCTTTCTTT; cdr3_aa: CASSLQRNTEAFF; clone_size: once; d_call: NA; v_call: TRBV7-2; j_call: TRBJ1-1; cdr3_length: 13
cdr3_nt: TGCGCCAGCAGCCAAGCGGACAGTCACTATGGCTACACCTTC; cdr3_aa: CASSQADSHYGYTF; clone_size: NA; d_call: NA; v_call: TRBV4-3; j_call: TRBJ1-2; cdr3_length: 14
cdr3_nt: TGCGCCAGCAGCCCCAGCGTAGCCTCCTACGAGCAGTACTTC; cdr3_aa: CASSPSVASYEQYF; clone_size: NA; d_call: NA; v_call: TRBV4-3; j_call: TRBJ2-7; cdr3_length: 14
cdr3_nt: TGTGCCAGCAGTCCACACAGGGGTTGGACTGAAGCTTTCTTT; cdr3_aa: CASSPHRGWTEAFF; clone_size: NA; d_call: TRBD1; v_call: TRBV28; j_call: TRBJ1-1; cdr3_length: 14
cdr3_nt: TGTGCCAGTAGTGACAGGATTTATAATTCACCCCTCCACTTT; cdr3_aa: CASSDRIYNSPLHF; clone_size: NA; d_call: NA; v_call: TRBV19; j_call: TRBJ1-6; cdr3_length: 14
cdr3_nt: TGCGCCAGCAGCCTCGGAGGCACCGGGGAGCTGTTTTTT; cdr3_aa: CASSLGGTGELFF; clone_size: NA; d_call: NA; v_call: TRBV5-1; j_call: TRBJ2-2; cdr3_length: 13
cdr3_nt: TGTGCCCTCTGGGCGGGAAGCTCCTACAATGAGCAGTTCTTC; cdr3_aa: CALWAGSSYNEQFF; clone_size: few; d_call: NA; v_call: TRBV10-3; j_call: TRBJ2-1; cdr3_length: 14
cdr3_nt: TGTGCCAGCAGCTTAGATCGGGCAGGGGTTGGGGCCAACGTCCTGACTTTC; cdr3_aa: CASSLDRAGVGANVLTF; clone_size: once; d_call: NA; v_call: TRBV11-3; j_call: TRBJ2-6; cdr3_length: 17
cdr3_nt: TGTGCCAGCAGCTTAGAGGAGCGGGAGGTGAGCAATGAGCAGTTCTTC; cdr3_aa: CASSLEEREVSNEQFF; clone_size: NA; d_call: TRBD2; v_call: TRBV11-1; j_call: TRBJ2-1; cdr3_length: 16
cdr3_nt: TGTGCCAGCAGAGGGTACAGGGGGGTTGGTCAGCCCCAGCATTTT; cdr3_aa: CASRGYRGVGQPQHF; clone_size: NA; d_call: TRBD1; v_call: TRBV28; j_call: TRBJ1-5; cdr3_length: 15
cdr3_nt: TGTGCCAGCAGTTCCGGACAGGACAATCAGCCCCAGCATTTT; cdr3_aa: CASSSGQDNQPQHF; clone_size: NA; d_call: TRBD1; v_call: TRBV6-6; j_call: TRBJ1-5; cdr3_length: 14
cdr3_nt: TGTGCCAGCAGTTACCGTGGGGCGGAGAACACTGAAGCTTTCTTT; cdr3_aa: CASSYRGAENTEAFF; clone_size: once; d_call: NA; v_call: TRBV6-6; j_call: TRBJ1-1; cdr3_length: 15
cdr3_nt: TGTGCCAGCAGTCCCCTCGGGGTCGGCTACACCTTC; cdr3_aa: CASSPLGVGYTF; clone_size: NA; d_call: NA; v_call: TRBV28; j_call: TRBJ1-2; cdr3_length: 12
cdr3_nt: TGTGCCAGCAGGAACAGCCAACAGCTGGATGGCTACACCTTC; cdr3_aa: CASRNSQQLDGYTF; clone_size: NA; d_call: NA; v_call: TRBV6-5; j_call: TRBJ1-2; cdr3_length: 14
cdr3_nt: TGTGCCAGCAGCGTAGGAAGCGGGAGGGCCGACGGGGAGCTGTTTTTT; cdr3_aa: CASSVGSGRADGELFF; clone_size: NA; d_call: TRBD2; v_call: TRBV9; j_call: TRBJ2-2; cdr3_length: 16
cdr3_nt: TGTGCCAGCACCAACCTACAGGCCTGGGGCCTCACAGATACGCAGTATTTT; cdr3_aa: CASTNLQAWGLTDTQYF; clone_size: NA; d_call: NA; v_call: TRBV7-8; j_call: TRBJ2-3; cdr3_length: 17
cdr3_nt: TGTGCCAGCACAAGGAGGAGCTCCTACAATGAGCAGTTCTTC; cdr3_aa: CASTRRSSYNEQFF; clone_size: NA; d_call: NA; v_call: TRBV28; j_call: TRBJ2-1; cdr3_length: 14
cdr3_nt: TGTGCCACCCAGATAGCGGGGGTAACAGATACGCAGTATTTT; cdr3_aa: CATQIAGVTDTQYF; clone_size: NA; d_call: TRBD2; v_call: TRBV7-8; j_call: TRBJ2-3; cdr3_length: 14
cdr3_nt: TGCGCCAGCAGCTTGGCCCGGAACACTGAAGCTTTCTTT; cdr3_aa: CASSLARNTEAFF; clone_size: NA; d_call: NA; v_call: TRBV5-1; j_call: TRBJ1-1; cdr3_length: 13
cdr3_nt: TGTGCCAGCAGCTTACCCGGACACGCTGGATACAATGAGCAGTTCTTC; cdr3_aa: CASSLPGHAGYNEQFF; clone_size: NA; d_call: NA; v_call: TRBV7-9; j_call: TRBJ2-1; cdr3_length: 16